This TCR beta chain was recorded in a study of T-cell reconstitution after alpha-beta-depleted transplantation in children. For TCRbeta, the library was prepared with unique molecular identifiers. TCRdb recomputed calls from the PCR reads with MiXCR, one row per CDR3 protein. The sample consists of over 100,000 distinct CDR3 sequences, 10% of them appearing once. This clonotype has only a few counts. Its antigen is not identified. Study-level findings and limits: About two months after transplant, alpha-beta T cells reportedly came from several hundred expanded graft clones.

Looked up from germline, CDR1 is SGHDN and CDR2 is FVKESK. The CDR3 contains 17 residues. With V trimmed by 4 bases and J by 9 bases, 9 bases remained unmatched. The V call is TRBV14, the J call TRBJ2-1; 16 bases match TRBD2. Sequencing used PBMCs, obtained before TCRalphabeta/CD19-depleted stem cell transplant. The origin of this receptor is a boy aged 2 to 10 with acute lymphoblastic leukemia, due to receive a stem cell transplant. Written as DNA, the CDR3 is TGTGCCAGCAGCCTGGGACTAGCGGGAGGGCCCGGGATTGAGCAGTTCTTC. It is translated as CASSLGLAGGPGIEQFF.